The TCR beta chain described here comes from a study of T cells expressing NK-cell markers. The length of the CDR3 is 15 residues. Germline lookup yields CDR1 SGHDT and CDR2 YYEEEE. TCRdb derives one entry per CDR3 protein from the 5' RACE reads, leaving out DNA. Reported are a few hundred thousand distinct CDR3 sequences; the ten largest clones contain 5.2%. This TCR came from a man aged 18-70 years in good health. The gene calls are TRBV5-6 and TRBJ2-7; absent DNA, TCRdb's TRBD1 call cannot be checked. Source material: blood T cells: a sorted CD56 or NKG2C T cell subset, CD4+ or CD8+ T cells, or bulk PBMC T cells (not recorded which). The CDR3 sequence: CASNHRARLKYEQYF.